The clone carrying this TCR beta chain showed up just once. The data were taken from a study of control samples from healthy donors and cancer patients. Profiled with immunoSEQ multiplex PCR; TCRdb holds only in-frame clones, not every one. The profile covers about 55,000 clones, with approximately 94% appearing a single time and about 1.1% taken by the ten largest. Sequenced input: blood. The TCR originated in a woman under 30 in good health.

The CDR3 protein is CAWSVGTGSNGYTF. In DNA, the CDR3 is TGTGCCTGGAGTGTCGGGACAGGGTCGAATGGCTACACCTTC. V is TRBV30 and J is TRBJ1-2; 9 bases line up with TRBD1. The germline CDR1 and CDR2 sequences are GTSNPN and SVGIG (reference sequence). The CDR3 is 14 amino acids. Trimming took 0 bases from V and 6 from J; bases not matched to a gene: 5.